The T cell receptor (beta chain) described here comes from a study of T cell repertoires in aging, cancer and after chemotherapy. This CDR3 spans 15 amino acids. With 5 bases clipped from V and 5 bases from J, the junction kept 6 bases outside the gene matches. Germline values: CDR1 MNHEY, CDR2 SVGAGI. This clonotype has just one count. The antigen remains undetermined. Whole-study results and caveats: Immunological memory after chemotherapy cannot be judged from the repertoire data.

TCR beta rearrangements were amplified from peripheral blood genomic DNA. Rearranged V-D-J TRB sequences were amplified with a mixed TRB-A/B primer pool. TCRdb ran MiXCR on the multiplex PCR reads and lists one entry per CDR3 protein. Among fewer than 20,000 distinct CDR3 sequences listed, approximately 46% were seen once. Sequenced sample: blood. The receptor's source is a human donor in good health. The V call is TRBV6-5, the J call TRBJ2-1, with 10 positions matching TRBD1. The chain's CDR3 is CASSAPGQGNNEQFF. CDR3 DNA sequence: TGTGCCAGCAGTGCGCCGGGACAGGGGAACAATGAGCAGTTCTTC.